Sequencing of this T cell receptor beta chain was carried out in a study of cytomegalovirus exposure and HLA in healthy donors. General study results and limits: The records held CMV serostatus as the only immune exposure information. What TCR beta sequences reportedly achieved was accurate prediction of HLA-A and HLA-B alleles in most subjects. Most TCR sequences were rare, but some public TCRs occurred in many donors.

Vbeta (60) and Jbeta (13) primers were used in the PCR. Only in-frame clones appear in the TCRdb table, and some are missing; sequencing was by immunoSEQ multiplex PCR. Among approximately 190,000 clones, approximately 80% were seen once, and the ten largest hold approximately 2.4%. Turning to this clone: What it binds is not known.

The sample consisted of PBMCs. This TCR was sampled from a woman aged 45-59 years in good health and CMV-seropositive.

The CDR3 here is CASSPKGQGAVTQYF. CDR3 in DNA: TGTGCCAGTAGCCCTAAGGGACAGGGGGCGGTGACCCAGTACTTC. The chain couples TRBV19 to TRBJ2-5, with TRBD1 matching over 12 bases. V lost 6 bases, J lost 7 bases, and 9 bases stayed unmatched. Germline values: CDR1 LNHDA, CDR2 SQIVND (reference sequence). The CDR3 length is 15 residues.